This T cell receptor beta chain was profiled in a study of vaccination effects on CD4 cells after COVID-19. A word on this clone: The antigen is not known.

The length of the CDR3 is 14 residues. CDR1 and CDR2 (germline): SGHRS, YFSETQ. Trimming removed 4 bases from V and 3 bases from J; junction bases left unmatched: 6. The data were produced by immunoSEQ multiplex PCR, yet TCRdb's version contains in-frame clones alone and is incomplete. The sample includes roughly 65,000 clones, approximately 76% of them seen just once. Before any sequencing was done, the ViraFEST assay used viral peptide pools to expand antigen-specific CD4+ T cells. Investigators separated out CD4+ T cells once more than nine days of culture had passed. The healthy vaccine recipients, who had no prior SARS-CoV-2 infection, showed negative nucleocapsid antibodies.

The V and J genes are TRBV5-1 and TRBJ2-5; 7 nucleotides align to TRBD1. Sample: CD4+ T cells from PBMCs cultured with HCoV-NL63 spike peptides, taken before COVID-19 vaccination. The clonotype comes from a human donor who received a COVID-19 vaccine. The CDR3 loop is CASSPGTEEETQYF. The CDR3 coding sequence is TGCGCCAGCAGCCCAGGGACAGAAGAAGAGACCCAGTACTTC.